Presented here are 18 T cell receptor beta chains from one specimen sequenced in a study of memory CD4+ T cells and cytomegalovirus serostatus. Measured with immunoSEQ multiplex PCR; TCRdb has only the in-frame clones, and not every one. The sample lists 41,000 or so clones, around 79% occurring once. The sort gate was single viable CD3+CD4+CD8-CD45RO+ cells for memory CD4+ T cells. The sample taken for sequencing was memory CD4+ T cells from blood. These receptors came from an adult in good health and CMV-seronegative.

The V and J genes are TRBV30 and TRBJ1-2; possibly TRBD1 for D (6 bases). This CDR3 is built from 13 residues. V was cut by 4 bases and J by 5 bases, with 14 bases left in between. Germline CDR1 and CDR2: GTSNPN and SVGIG (reference sequence). DNA of the CDR3: TGTGCCTGGACCGGAAACAGGGCGTATGGCTACACCTTC. This sequence encodes CAWTGNRAYGYTF.

The table lists this clone with a few counts. This chain's CDR3 is CAWRDGSTEAFF. The CDR3 DNA sequence: TGTGCCTGGAGGGACGGCTCTACTGAAGCTTTCTTT. The chain links TRBV30 to TRBJ1-1; D unclear. Germline-derived CDR1 and CDR2 are GTSNPN and SVGIG (reference sequence). This CDR3 is built from 12 residues. V gave up 3 bases and J gave up 5 bases, with 10 bases separating them.

This sequence joins TRBV13 and TRBJ2-6; D gene uncertain. CDR1 is PRHDT, CDR2 FYEKMQ, per germline (reference sequence). The CDR3 is 13 amino acids. Between the trimmed V and J ends, which lost 7 bases and 2 bases, there was a span of 6 bases. CDR3 nucleotides: TGTGCCAGCACAGGTACTGGGGCCAACGTCCTGACTTTC. It is translated as CASTGTGANVLTF. Full variable domain (remainder filled in from reference TRBV13 and TRBJ2-6): AAGVIQSPRHLIKEKRETATLKCYPIPRHDTVYWYQQGPGQDPQFLISFYEKMQSDKGSIPDRFSAQQFSDYHSELNMSSLELGDSALYFCASTGTGANVLTFGAGSRLTVL.

J is TRBJ2-1 and V is TRBV11-1, with 7 bases fitting TRBD1. Trimming cost V 5 bases and J 7 bases; bases outside gene matches: 8. Germline CDR1 and CDR2: SGHAT and FQDESV (reference sequence). The CDR3 covers 14 residues. The CDR3 nucleotides read TGTGCCAGCAGCCCGGGGACAGTAACAAATGAGCAGTTCTTC. Translating gives CASSPGTVTNEQFF.

The chain recombines TRBV19 with TRBJ1-5; no clear D gene. Germline CDR1 and CDR2: LNHDA and SQIVND (reference sequence). This CDR3 has 13 amino acids. Trimming left V 6 bases short and J 2 bases short, with 8 bases between. CDR3 sequence: CASSRIGNQPQHF. CDR3 in DNA: TGTGCCAGTAGCCGTATAGGCAATCAGCCCCAGCATTTT.

This sequence joins TRBV6-4 and TRBJ2-1; D gene unclear. Trimming stripped 0 bases from V and 0 bases from J, with 9 bases between. The CDR3 runs to 16 residues. CDR1 and CDR2 (germline): MRHNA, SNTAGT. DNA of the CDR3: TGTGCCAGCAGTGACTCGTTTGGCGGCTCCTACAATGAGCAGTTCTTC. Its translation is CASSDSFGGSYNEQFF.

Only one count was recorded for this clone. The chain employs TRBV5-1 and TRBJ1-2; D unresolved. V lost 4 bases and J lost 4, with 20 bases in between. The CDR3 runs to 16 residues. CDR1 SGHRS and CDR2 YFSETQ come from the germline V gene. CDR3 in DNA: TGCGCCAGCAGCGCCTCCTCCTCCGGGCCAGTCTATGGCTACACCTTC. This sequence encodes CASSASSSGPVYGYTF.

The chain couples TRBV5-6 to TRBJ1-2; D remains unclear. CDR3 length: 14 amino acids. The V end lost 4 bases, the J end lost 7 bases, and 17 bases lay between the germline ends. Germline V gives CDR1 SGHDT, CDR2 YYEEEE. CDR3 sequence: CASSRPGLRGGYTF. In DNA, the CDR3 is TGTGCCAGCAGCCGACCCGGACTACGTGGTGGCTACACCTTC.

The DNA for the CDR3 is TGTGCCAGCAGTGAAGGGGCAAGGGGGGGCCGTACCAAAAACATTCAGTACTTC. It specifies CASSEGARGGRTKNIQYF. The chain is built from TRBV2 and TRBJ2-4; D might be TRBD2 (7 bases). Deletions cut 1 base from V and 2 bases from J, with 18 bases between. CDR1 and CDR2 from the germline V gene are SNHLY and FYNNEI. This CDR3 spans 18 amino acids.

The V and J genes are TRBV13 and TRBJ1-3; a weak D match, TRBD1 (5 bases). This CDR3 is 15 amino acids long. CDR1 and CDR2 (germline): PRHDT, FYEKMQ (reference sequence). V lost 3 bases, J lost 0 bases, and 9 bases lay in between. Here the CDR3 reads CASSLWGLSGNTIYF. The CDR3 DNA is TGTGCCAGCAGCTTGTGGGGACTCTCTGGAAACACCATATATTTT.

The J gene is TRBJ1-1, the V gene TRBV5-4; tentative D call: TRBD1 (5 bases). CDR3 size: 14 residues. Trimming shortened V by 3 bases and J by 6 bases, and 15 bases separated the two germline ends. Germline-derived CDR1 and CDR2 are SGHNT and YYREEE (reference sequence). For the CDR3, the DNA is TGTGCCAGCAGCTCACGTTCAGGGTTATCTGAAGCTTTCTTT. This encodes CASSSRSGLSEAFF.

The V call is TRBV29-1, the J call TRBJ1-3, with D unclear. The CDR3 runs 11 residues. V was trimmed by 3 bases and J by 4 bases, leaving 4 bases between them. Germline assignment: CDR1 SQVTM and CDR2 ANQGSEA. CDR3 protein: CSVDIGNTIYF. The DNA of the CDR3 is TGCAGCGTTGACATCGGAAACACCATATATTTT.

The V and J genes are TRBV30 and TRBJ2-5; D is undetermined. The J call is uncertain, as TRBJ2-7 better fits the DNA end. The CDR3 sequence is 11 residues long. Germline V CDR1 and CDR2: GTSNPN, SVGIG (reference sequence). This chain's CDR3 is CAWSALYEQYF. The CDR3 region has the DNA TGTGCCTGGAGTGCCCTATACGAGCAGTACTTC.

The V gene is TRBV5-4, the J gene TRBJ2-1; the D is unclear. The CDR3 has 14 amino acids. Germline values: CDR1 SGHNT, CDR2 YYREEE (reference sequence). V dropped 0 bases and J dropped 4 bases, with 8 bases sitting between them. This chain's CDR3 is CASSLGAEYNEQFF. CDR3 coding DNA: TGTGCCAGCAGCTTGGGGGCAGAGTACAATGAGCAGTTCTTC.

The genes are TRBV6-5 and TRBJ1-1; D remains unclear. The CDR3 extends over 15 amino acids. With 2 bases removed from V and 1 base from J, the gap between germline ends came to 11 bases. Germline V gene sequence: CDR1 MNHEY, CDR2 SVGAGI. The CDR3 here is CASSYGRVGNTEAFF. The CDR3 DNA follows: TGTGCCAGCAGTTACGGGAGGGTCGGGAACACTGAAGCTTTCTTT.

The CDR3 nucleotides are TGCGCCAGCAGCCCCTCCACAGATACGCAGTATTTT. Translation gives CASSPSTDTQYF. The genes are TRBV5-1 and TRBJ2-3; D remains ambiguous. This CDR3 is built from 12 residues. The V and J ends lost 4 bases and 2 bases respectively, with 5 bases between them. The germline V gene has CDR1 SGHRS and CDR2 YFSETQ. Looking up the rest from reference TRBV5-1 and TRBJ2-3 gives the full variable domain: KAGVTQTPRYLIKTRGQQVTLSCSPISGHRSVSWYQQTPGQGLQFLFEYFSETQRNKGNFPGRFSGRQFSNSRSEMNVSTLELGDSALYLCASSPSTDTQYFGPGTRLTVL.

The J gene is TRBJ2-1, the V gene TRBV27; TRBD2 aligns across 8 bases. Germline CDR1 reads MNHEY; CDR2 reads SMNVEV (reference sequence). Trimming removed 0 bases from V and 0 bases from J; junction bases left unmatched: 4. There are 17 residues in the CDR3. The CDR3 loop reads CASSLSTGTSSYNEQFF. The CDR3 region has the DNA TGTGCCAGCAGTTTATCGACCGGGACTAGCTCCTACAATGAGCAGTTCTTC.

The chain carries TRBV19 and TRBJ1-2, with 7 bases lining up with TRBD1. The CDR3 totals 15 residues. J gave up 4 bases and V 3 bases, and 8 bases lay outside the gene matches. Germline V gene sequence: CDR1 LNHDA, CDR2 SQIVND (reference sequence). CDR3 DNA: TGTGCCAGTAGTATTAAATCGACAGGGACCTATGGCTACACCTTC. It codes for CASSIKSTGTYGYTF.